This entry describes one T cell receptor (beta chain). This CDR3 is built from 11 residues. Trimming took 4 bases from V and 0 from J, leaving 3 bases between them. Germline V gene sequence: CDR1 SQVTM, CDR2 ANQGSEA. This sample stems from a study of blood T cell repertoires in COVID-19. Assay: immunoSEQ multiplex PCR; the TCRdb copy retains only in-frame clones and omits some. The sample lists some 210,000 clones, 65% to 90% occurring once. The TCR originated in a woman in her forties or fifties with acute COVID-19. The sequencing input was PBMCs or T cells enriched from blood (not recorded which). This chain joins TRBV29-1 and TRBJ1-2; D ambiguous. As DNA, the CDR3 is TGCAGCGTTGTATCTAACTATGGCTACACCTTC. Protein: CSVVSNYGYTF. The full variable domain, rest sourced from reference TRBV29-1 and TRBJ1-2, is SAVISQKPSRDICQRGTSLTIQCQVDSQVTMMFWYRQQPGQSLTLIATANQGSEATYESGFVIDKFPISRPNLTFSTLTVSNMSPEDSSIYLCSVVSNYGYTFGSGTRLTVV.